What follows are 14 T cell receptor beta chains derived from one specimen sequenced in a study of cytomegalovirus exposure and HLA in healthy donors. The PCR was carried out with 60 Vbeta primers and 13 Jbeta primers. Sequencing used immunoSEQ multiplex PCR; TCRdb keeps in-frame clones, though not all of them. The sample is made up of about 210,000 clones, and the top ten hold under 1% of it. The sequenced material came from PBMCs. All receptors come from a woman under 40 in good health and CMV-seropositive.

The gene calls are TRBV2 and TRBJ1-2; 10 nucleotides agree with TRBD1. After removal of 8 bases from V and 6 bases from J, the junction contained 6 bases not matched to a gene. Per germline, CDR1 SNHLY and CDR2 FYNNEI. CDR3 length equals 13 residues. The CDR3 sequence is CASSGQGTNGYTF. CDR3 DNA: TGTGCCAGCTCGGGACAGGGGACAAATGGCTACACCTTC.

The chain joins TRBV5-5 to TRBJ2-1; tentatively, D is TRBD1 (6 bases). Trimming cost V 3 bases and J 5 bases, with 12 bases left between them. The CDR3 length is 14 residues. CDR1 and CDR2 (germline): SGHKS, YYEKEE (reference sequence). CDR3 region: CASSSRTVHNEQFF. As DNA, the CDR3 is TGTGCCAGCAGCTCGCGGACAGTGCACAATGAGCAGTTCTTC.

CDR3 bases: TGTGCAGCGGGACAAGACACAGATACGCAGTATTTT. It encodes CAAGQDTDTQYF. This sequence joins TRBV28 and TRBJ2-3, with TRBD2 as a possible D gene (7 bases). The CDR3 has 12 amino acids. Germline V gives CDR1 MDHEN, CDR2 SYDVKM.

The chain combines TRBV5-6 with TRBJ1-2, with D possibly being TRBD1 (6 bases). The germline V and J ends were trimmed by 4 bases and 8 bases, with 15 bases remaining between them. The CDR3 has 13 residues. Germline V gives CDR1 SGHDT, CDR2 YYEEEE. CDR3 sequence reads: CASSPLGGKGYTF. In nucleotides, the CDR3 is TGTGCCAGCAGCCCTCTAGGGGGAAAAGGCTACACCTTC.

V gene TRBV5-4 combines with J gene TRBJ1-1; unclear D gene. This CDR3 contains 15 residues. V was shortened by 0 bases and J by 3 bases, with 12 bases between the two germline ends. Germline V gives CDR1 SGHNT, CDR2 YYREEE (reference sequence). CDR3 coding DNA: TGTGCCAGCAGCTTGGAGCCCGGGTCGGACACTGAAGCTTTCTTT. This encodes CASSLEPGSDTEAFF.

This chain links TRBV12-5 with TRBJ2-3, with D tentatively TRBD1 (6 bases). The length of the CDR3 is 12 residues. CDR1 is LGHNT and CDR2 is FRNRAP in the germline V gene. Trimming took 6 bases from V and 10 from J, leaving 14 bases between them. Here the CDR3 reads CASGAQGNAQYF. The CDR3 coding sequence is TGTGCTAGTGGCGCTCAGGGGAATGCGCAGTATTTT.

The chain carries TRBV19 and TRBJ1-6, with D perhaps matching TRBD1 (5 bases). The ends were cut back, 4 bases at V and 9 bases at J, with 19 bases in the middle. Germline CDR1 LNHDA, CDR2 SQIVND (reference sequence). The CDR3 has 16 amino acids. CDR3 region: CASSTTPRVMSSPLHF. The CDR3 DNA sequence: TGTGCCAGTAGTACGACCCCCAGGGTTATGAGTTCACCCCTCCACTTT.

J is TRBJ1-1 and V is TRBV2; D call uncertain. Germline V gene data show CDR1 as SNHLY and CDR2 as FYNNEI. The CDR3 is made up of 12 amino acids. Trimming removed 1 base at V and 13 bases at J, with 13 bases between. The CDR3 loop reads CASSEGLPIGFF. CDR3 coding DNA: TGTGCCAGCAGTGAAGGACTCCCGATAGGTTTCTTT.

The rearrangement uses TRBV7-8 and TRBJ2-4; maybe TRBD1 (6 bases). Trimming took 0 bases from V and 7 from J, leaving 13 bases between them. The germline V gene has CDR1 SGHVS and CDR2 FQNEAQ. The CDR3 totals 15 residues. CDR3 in amino acids: CASSLAGQFGNIQYF. Written as DNA, the CDR3 is TGTGCCAGCAGCTTAGCTGGACAGTTTGGGAACATTCAGTACTTC. The whole variable domain, filled in from reference TRBV7-8 and TRBJ2-4, reads GAGVSQSPRYKVAKRGQDVALRCDPISGHVSLFWYQQALGQGPEFLTYFQNEAQLDKSGLPSDRFFAERPEGSVSTLKIQRTQQEDSAVYLCASSLAGQFGNIQYFGAGTRLSVL.

V gene TRBV5-1 combines with J gene TRBJ2-5, with 8 bases that match TRBD1. CDR1 is SGHRS and CDR2 is YFSETQ in the germline V gene. The trim removed 4 bases at V and 5 bases at J, leaving 4 bases unmatched. CDR3 length: 13 amino acids. The DNA for the CDR3 is TGCGCCAGCAGCCCAAACAGGGGGGAGACCCAGTACTTC. Translating gives CASSPNRGETQYF.

In nucleotides, the CDR3 is TGTGCCAGCAGTTTCCAGGGGGGCTCTGGAAACACCATATATTTT. Translation gives CASSFQGGSGNTIYF. The chain is built from TRBV6-5 and TRBJ1-3; TRBD1 matches 7 bases. The CDR3 spans 15 residues. V dropped 4 bases and J dropped 0; count of bases not matched to a gene: 3. Germline values: CDR1 MNHEY, CDR2 SVGAGI.

The chain has TRBV20-1 and TRBJ1-2; 7 bases match TRBD1. Looked up from germline, CDR1 is DFQATT and CDR2 is SNEGSKA (reference sequence). The ends lost 5 bases at V and 8 bases at J; junction bases unmatched: 5. This CDR3 has 11 residues. In nucleotides, the CDR3 is TGCAGTGCTTATCAGGGGGACGGCTACACCTTC. It specifies CSAYQGDGYTF.

This sequence joins TRBV10-3 and TRBJ2-6; 8 positions match TRBD1. In germline, CDR1 is ENHRY, CDR2 SYGVKD. J gave up 0 bases and V 5 bases, and 6 bases lay outside the gene matches. This CDR3 comprises 17 residues. Here the CDR3 reads CAISSTGDNSGANVLTF. In DNA, the CDR3 is TGTGCCATCAGTTCGACAGGGGACAACTCTGGGGCCAACGTCCTGACTTTC.

V and J are TRBV29-1 and TRBJ2-5; 7 bases are shared with TRBD1. Germline CDR1 reads SQVTM; CDR2 reads ANQGSEA. J lost 5 bases, V lost 7 bases, and 10 bases had no gene match. The CDR3 has 13 amino acids. CDR3 sequence (DNA): TGCAGCGCACAACAGGGGACGGGGGAGACCCAGTACTTC. Protein sequence: CSAQQGTGETQYF.